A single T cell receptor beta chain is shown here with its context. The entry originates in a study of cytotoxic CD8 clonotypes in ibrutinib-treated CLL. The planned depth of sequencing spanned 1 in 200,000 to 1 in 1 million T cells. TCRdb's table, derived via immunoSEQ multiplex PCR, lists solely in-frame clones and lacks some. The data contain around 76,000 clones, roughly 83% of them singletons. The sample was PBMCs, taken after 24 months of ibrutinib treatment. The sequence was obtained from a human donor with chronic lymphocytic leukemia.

Written as DNA, the CDR3 is TGTGCCAGCAGTCTAAGCTCCTACGAGCAGTACTTC. Its protein product is CASSLSSYEQYF. The gene calls are TRBV2 and TRBJ2-7; D call uncertain. The CDR3 is 12 residues long. V was trimmed by 5 bases and J by 0 bases, leaving 5 bases between them. Germline V gene sequence: CDR1 SNHLY, CDR2 FYNNEI.